Included here is one T cell receptor beta chain sequence, with context. The entry originates in a study of control samples from healthy donors and cancer patients. TCRdb's table, derived via immunoSEQ multiplex PCR, lists solely in-frame clones and lacks some. The table includes roughly 130,000 clones, around 93% detected once. The receptor was isolated from a man between 18 and 29 years old in good health. The specimen was blood.

CDR3 in DNA: TGTGCCAGCAGCTTAACACAGGGGGGAGCAGATACGCAGTATTTT. Its protein is CASSLTQGGADTQYF. This chain uses TRBV7-7 with TRBJ2-3, with 8 bases that match TRBD1. Germline trimming cut 2 bases from V and 4 bases from J; bases unmatched to any gene: 5. The germline V gene has CDR1 SSHAT and CDR2 FNYEAQ (reference sequence). The CDR3 has 15 amino acids.